Given below is one T cell receptor beta chain in context. The clone's antigen remains unknown. No qualities accompany the bases; no much larger clone lies one base away. The immunoSEQ hsTCRB v3.0 assay was used at survey level resolution to sequence the TRB variable region. A depth of roughly 40,000-55,000 T-cell genomes per sample was targeted for TRB sequencing. An Illumina MiSeq with a v3 150-cycle kit was used to sequence the pooled TRB libraries. Regarding the original processing steps: Repertoire analysis ran in R within a reproducible Nextflow workflow covering QC, data transformation and analysis. LymphoSeq2, an R package for AIRR-Seq data exploration, was used to implement custom analyses. A handful of samples that produced fewer than 5000 total TRB sequences were removed, so about 200 HIV repertoires were analyzed. Among the 170 to 200 retained HIV repertoires, approximately 61 were collected before ART initiation and 129 after ART initiation. Repertoires were downsampled to 5000 TRB nucleotide sequences, with summary statistics averaged over 100 downsampling iterations. Only TRB sequences with CDR3 regions of at least seven amino acids were retained for analysis. Diversity was measured with a Shannon entropy-derived clonality score and the Gini coefficient. In the repertoire networks, any two of the top 5000 CDR3 amino acid sequences were linked whenever the two sequences differed by an edit distance of one. GLIPH2 predicted antigen specificity groups and MHC restriction for TRB CDR3 amino acid sequences. To flag known CMV, EBV, HIV or tissue antigen associations, CDR3 amino acid sequences were matched against VDJdb and McPAS-TCR. Pre-ART, post-ART and control groups were compared with Wilcoxon signed-rank tests and Holm-Bonferroni correction. TCRdb mirrors the immuneACCESS table, restricted to in-frame sequences. Some clones are absent from its copies; in checked studies, under half trace to an unresolved V gene, and the reason for the others is unknown. The DNA was the basis for D and trimming; V, J and clone size are from that table. The sample data list tens of thousands of clones, and around 84% of these were observed just once. The ten largest clones take up about 2.4% of the sample.

The data belong to a study of long-term antiretroviral therapy in people with HIV (dated by TCRdb to about 2022). Background on the whole study: The earliest samples were collected approximately a decade before the 2015 WHO recommendation for immediate ART, a period when ART was typically delayed until CD4 counts fell. A retrospective serial study tested whether changes in peripheral blood TRB repertoire composition and diversity were associated with ART initiation and durable HIV suppression. From some 30 adults with confirmed HIV infection, the cohort provided 150 to 200 cryopreserved PBMC samples, gathered serially across a mean of approximately six years (range 1-12). Of the roughly 27 participants with HIV, approximately ten were female. No cross-contamination during QIAcube processing was shown when test extractions of a monoclonal T-cell line were performed alongside 33 polyclonal samples. What the authors observed across the whole study: Limited PBMC availability meant only the TCR beta chain was sequenced, without alpha chain pairing. Because pre-ART samples had limited cell numbers, profiling was done on unsorted PBMC rather than on sorted CD4+ and CD8+ T cells. ART initiation was associated with a significant increase in TRB diversity, but diversity stayed significantly below transplant donor controls even after long-term ART. The samples span the years 2004 to 2017, and the ART regimens used at that time may not be as effective as current regimens. At every time point, the repertoire was dominated by expanded TRB clones first identified before ART initiation, although this dominance fluctuated and, in many PLHIV, declined after ART. Inferences about post-ART repertoire changes are limited because no data were available on ART adherence, viral resistance or therapy changes. Compared with controls, HIV repertoires had narrower CDR3 length ranges, and the network structure pointed to an antigen-experienced repertoire that shifted only slightly toward naive after ART.

Participants were included only if at least one PBMC sample before ART initiation and at least two post-ART samples were available. All participants with HIV were treated in the United States of America. Before DNA extraction, cryopreserved samples of about 0.95-10 million PBMC were thawed and washed. At the time of the earliest PBMC sample for each participant with HIV, ages ranged from about 23 to 60 years. PBMC samples were contributed by each participant from 1-4 timepoints before ART initiation and 2-8 timepoints after ART initiation, with a median of 7 samples. Serial HIV viral load, CD4+ T-cell count, ART history and demographic data were obtained for every participant. Genomic DNA was extracted from unsorted PBMC with a Qiagen kit on a QIAcube, processed in batches of 12 samples. Trimming takes 4 bases from V and 5 bases from J, and the germline ends sit 19 bases apart. Its CDR3 holds 15 amino acids, cysteine through phenylalanine. The retained sequence is limited to the CDR3, 45 bases, with the frame set at the first base. The CDR1 and CDR2 encoded by the germline V gene are SQVTM and ANQGSEA.

The sequencing used unsorted PBMCs, collected 3 years after starting antiretroviral therapy. This chain is built from TRBV29-1 and TRBJ2-3; a tentative D match to TRBD1 spans 6 bases. The sequence was obtained from a man aged 50-60 years with HIV. The DNA sequence follows: TGCAGCGTTGGAGGGGGTTTAGGGTGGGAAGATACGCAGTATTTT. It codes for CSVGGGLGWEDTQYF.